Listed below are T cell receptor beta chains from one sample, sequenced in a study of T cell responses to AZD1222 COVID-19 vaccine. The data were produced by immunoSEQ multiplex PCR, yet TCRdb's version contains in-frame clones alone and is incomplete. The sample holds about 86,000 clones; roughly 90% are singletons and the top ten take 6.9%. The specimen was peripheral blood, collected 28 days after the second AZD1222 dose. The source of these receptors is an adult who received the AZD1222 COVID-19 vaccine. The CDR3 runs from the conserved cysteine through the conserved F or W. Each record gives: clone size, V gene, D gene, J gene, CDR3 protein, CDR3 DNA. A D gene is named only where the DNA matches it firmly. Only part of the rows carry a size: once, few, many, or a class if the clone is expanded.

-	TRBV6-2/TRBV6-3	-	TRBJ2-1	CASSRPAGPYNEQFF	TGTGCCAGCAGTCGCCCCGCAGGGCCTTACAATGAGCAGTTCTTC
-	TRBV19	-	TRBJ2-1	CASARDFYNEQFF	TGTGCCAGTGCCCGGGACTTCTACAATGAGCAGTTCTTC
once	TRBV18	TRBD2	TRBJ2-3	CASSPSIGLAGPSTDTQYF	TGTGCCAGCTCACCCTCGATTGGACTAGCGGGACCCAGCACAGATACGCAGTATTTT
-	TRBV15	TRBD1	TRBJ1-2	CATSRGGLDRGGVGYTF	TGTGCCACCAGCAGAGGGGGGCTCGACAGGGGAGGAGTTGGCTACACCTTC
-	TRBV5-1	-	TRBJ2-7	CASTIGYGNEQYF	TGCGCCAGCACTATTGGTTATGGTAACGAGCAGTACTTC
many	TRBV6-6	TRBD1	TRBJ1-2	CASSTPGQAYGYTF	TGTGCCAGCAGTACCCCCGGACAGGCCTATGGCTACACCTTC
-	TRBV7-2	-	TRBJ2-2	CASRAWRNTGELFF	TGTGCCAGCAGGGCATGGCGGAACACCGGGGAGCTGTTTTTT
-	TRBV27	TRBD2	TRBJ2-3	CASSLAGVADTQYF	TGTGCCAGCAGTTTGGCGGGAGTAGCAGATACGCAGTATTTT
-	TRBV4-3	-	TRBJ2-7	CASSQIISGEITYEQYF	TGCGCCAGCAGCCAAATTATATCCGGGGAAATTACCTACGAGCAGTACTTC
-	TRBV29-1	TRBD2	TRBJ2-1	CSVKGTSGTENSYNEQFF	TGCAGCGTTAAAGGGACTAGCGGAACCGAAAACTCCTACAATGAGCAGTTCTTC
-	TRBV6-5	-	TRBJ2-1	CASRLREYNEQFF	TGTGCCAGCAGGCTGAGGGAATACAATGAGCAGTTCTTC
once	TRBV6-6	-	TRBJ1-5	CASTDNRAHQPQHF	TGTGCCAGCACCGACAACAGGGCCCATCAGCCCCAGCATTTT
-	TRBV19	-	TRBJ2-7	CASRGSSGYYEQYF	TGTGCCAGTCGTGGGTCGAGCGGGTACTACGAGCAGTACTTC
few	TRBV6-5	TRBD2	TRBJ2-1	CASGAGGSYNEQFF	TGTGCCAGCGGGGCGGGGGGGAGCTACAATGAGCAGTTCTTC
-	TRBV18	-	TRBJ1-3	CASSPQGIGSGNTIYF	TGTGCCAGCTCACCACAGGGGATTGGCTCTGGAAACACCATATATTTT
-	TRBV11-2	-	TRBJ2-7	CASSLVDAGGYEQYF	TGTGCCAGCAGCTTAGTGGATGCAGGTGGATACGAGCAGTACTTC